A selection of T cell receptor beta chains follows, all from one sample in a study of shared clonotypes between healthy human individuals. Sequencing was performed with immunoSEQ multiplex PCR; in TCRdb, only in-frame clones are kept and a portion is missing. The sample has approximately 590,000 clones; 95% to 96% are singletons. The sequencing sample was made of naive CD8+ T cells sorted from blood. These TCRs come from a woman younger than 45 in good health. Each CDR3 is given with its conserved first and last residue. The D gene is left open where the match is weak. Clone size is shown for a subset of rows, as once, few, many or a class of expanded clone.

TRBV11-3,TRBJ2-3,.,.,TGTGCCAGCAGCGGAGCGGACAACACAGATACGCAGTATTTT,CASSGADNTDTQYF
TRBV27,TRBJ1-1,TRBD1,.,TGTGCCAATCGAGACAGGGGGGACACTGAAGCTTTCTTT,CANRDRGDTEAFF
TRBV19,TRBJ2-1,TRBD2,.,TGTGCCAGTAGTGAGCGGGAAAGTTCCTACAATGAGCAGTTCTTC,CASSERESSYNEQFF
TRBV2,TRBJ2-7,.,.,TGTGCCAGCAGTTACAAGGGCTCCTTCTACGAGCAGTACTTC,CASSYKGSFYEQYF
TRBV28,TRBJ1-1,.,.,TGTGCCAGCAGTAGAACAGGGTGGAACACTGAAGCTTTCTTT,CASSRTGWNTEAFF
TRBV28,TRBJ1-1,.,.,TGTGCCAGCAGTAAAGGGCCAGGGGACCCGAACACTGAAGCTTTCTTT,CASSKGPGDPNTEAFF
TRBV29-1,TRBJ1-1,.,few,TGCAGCTTTCGCGGGAACACTGAAGCTTTCTTT,CSFRGNTEAFF
TRBV5-8,TRBJ2-2,TRBD2,.,TGTGCCAGCAGCTTTGCGGGGGGCAACACCGGGGAGCTGTTTTTT,CASSFAGGNTGELFF
TRBV4-2,TRBJ1-1,.,.,TGTGCCAGCAACCCCGGCGGTTTGAACACTGAAGCTTTCTTT,CASNPGGLNTEAFF
TRBV7-9,TRBJ2-7,.,.,TGTGCCAGCAGCTTAGCCGACTTATCACGACAGGCCTACGAGCAGTACTTC,CASSLADLSRQAYEQYF
TRBV2,TRBJ2-7,.,.,TGTGCCAGCAGGACTTCTCTGGAGGAAACCTACGAGCAGTACTTC,CASRTSLEETYEQYF
TRBV18,TRBJ2-7,TRBD2,.,TGTGCCAGCTCACCCGGGACTAGCGCCAGCTCCTACGAGCAGTACTTC,CASSPGTSASSYEQYF
TRBV27,TRBJ2-7,.,.,TGTGCCAGCAGTGTCACCGCCGGGACCATCTCCTACGAGCAGTACTTC,CASSVTAGTISYEQYF
TRBV10-3,TRBJ2-5,TRBD1,.,TGTGCCATCAGTGAGTCGACAGGGGTAGAGACCCAGTACTTC,CAISESTGVETQYF
TRBV7-8,TRBJ2-2,.,.,TGTGCCAGCAGCCCCCAGACCCAGAACACCGGGGAGCTGTTTTTT,CASSPQTQNTGELFF
TRBV4-1,TRBJ2-2,.,.,TGCGCCAGCAGCCAAGGGGGCCGACCGGGGCATCGCACCGGGGAGCTGTTTTTT,CASSQGGRPGHRTGELFF
TRBV28,TRBJ1-1,.,.,TGTGCCAGCAGTTTGGGACCCGCTGACGCTTTCTTT,CASSLGPADAFF
TRBV5-4,TRBJ1-1,TRBD1,.,TGTGCCAGCAGCTGGGACCCAGGGGGCACGGACACTGAAGCTTTCTTT,CASSWDPGGTDTEAFF
TRBV29-1,TRBJ1-2,TRBD1,.,TGCAGCGCTGAGGGGACAGGGGGAAACTATGGCTACACCTTC,CSAEGTGGNYGYTF
TRBV14,TRBJ2-1,TRBD2,once,TGTGCCAGCAGTCACCTAGCGGAGTACAATGAGCAGTTCTTC,CASSHLAEYNEQFF
TRBV7-8,TRBJ2-7,.,.,TGTGCCAGCAGCTTAGGGGGTCGGGAGCAGTACTTC,CASSLGGREQYF
TRBV29-1,TRBJ2-3,.,.,TGCAGCGTTGAGGATTTTTACCCCGATACGCAGTATTTT,CSVEDFYPDTQYF
TRBV6-6,TRBJ1-1,.,.,TGTGCCAGCAGTTACGTGGGCTACACTGAAGCTTTCTTT,CASSYVGYTEAFF
TRBV5-1,TRBJ2-2,.,.,TGCGCCAGCAACAACGGACGAGGTTGGAACACCGGGGAGCTGTTTTTT,CASNNGRGWNTGELFF
TRBV19,TRBJ1-1,.,.,TGTGCCAGTAGTAGGCGGGGGAAGAACACTGAAGCTTTCTTT,CASSRRGKNTEAFF
TRBV13,TRBJ2-7,.,.,TGTGCCAGCAGCTTAGGGCCCTCGGAGGAATACCGCTCCTACGAGCAGTACTTC,CASSLGPSEEYRSYEQYF
TRBV29-1,TRBJ2-2,TRBD2,.,TGCAGCGTGGGACTAGCGGGAGGGCAGCAGGTCACCGGGGAGCTGTTTTTT,CSVGLAGGQQVTGELFF
TRBV16,TRBJ1-5,TRBD1,.,TGTGCCAGCAGCCAAACCGAACAGGGGCCCAATCAGCCCCAGCATTTT,CASSQTEQGPNQPQHF
TRBV5-1,TRBJ2-4,TRBD1,.,TGCGCCAGCAGCTTGGGGCAGGGGGATCGGGACATTCAGTACTTC,CASSLGQGDRDIQYF
TRBV28,TRBJ2-2,.,.,TGTGCCAGCAGTTCCGACTCGCCCTCCGGGGAGCTGTTTTTT,CASSSDSPSGELFF
TRBV5-8,TRBJ2-7,TRBD2,.,TGTGCCAGCACCATACTCGGGGGGGCCGGGGAGCAGTACTTC,CASTILGGAGEQYF
TRBV11-2,TRBJ2-1,.,once,TGTGCCAGCAGCTTCCCCAAGGGCCAAGTCCACAATGAGCAGTTCTTC,CASSFPKGQVHNEQFF
TRBV7-9,TRBJ2-7,.,.,TGTGCCAGCAGCTTACACTCTGGGGTTCGCGCCTACGAGCAGTACTTC,CASSLHSGVRAYEQYF
TRBV27,TRBJ1-4,.,.,TGTGCCAGCAGTTTCACGGGTGGCAATGAAAAACTGTTTTTT,CASSFTGGNEKLFF
TRBV7-9,TRBJ2-1,TRBD1,.,TGTGCCAGCAGCTCCGACAGGGTCTCCTACAATGAGCAGTTCTTC,CASSSDRVSYNEQFF
TRBV5-6,TRBJ2-7,TRBD1,.,TGTGCCAGCAGCCCCGGGACAGGGTCCTACGAGCAGTACTTC,CASSPGTGSYEQYF
TRBV4-2,TRBJ2-7,.,.,TGTGCCAGCAGCCAAGGATTCCGGGACCCCTCCTACGAGCAGTACTTC,CASSQGFRDPSYEQYF
TRBV19,TRBJ1-5,TRBD1,.,TGTGCCAGTAGTAGGGACAGGGACAATCAGCCCCAGCATTTT,CASSRDRDNQPQHF
TRBV2,TRBJ1-5,.,.,TGTGCCAGCAGTGTGCCAGGGAATCAGCCCCAGCATTTT,CASSVPGNQPQHF
TRBV4-2,TRBJ1-3,.,.,TGTGCCAGCAGCCTAGAAGTCTGGGAAGGAAACACCATATATTTT,CASSLEVWEGNTIYF
TRBV7-8,TRBJ2-5,TRBD2,.,TGTGCCAGCAGCGGGGGGACTAGCGGGCTCTCTGGCGGGACCCAGTACTTC,CASSGGTSGLSGGTQYF
TRBV4-2,TRBJ2-3,.,.,TGTGCCAGCAGCCATAACACCGATTACACAGATACGCAGTATTTT,CASSHNTDYTDTQYF
TRBV27,TRBJ2-3,TRBD2,.,TGTGCCAGCCAAACGATGCCGGGACTAGCATGGGATACGCAGTATTTT,CASQTMPGLAWDTQYF
TRBV27,TRBJ1-2,.,.,TGTGCCAGCAGTTCGTTCTTCGTGTGGGGGTCTGCAGGGGACGAAAACTATGGCTACACCTTC,CASSSFFVWGSAGDENYGYTF
TRBV19,TRBJ2-7,TRBD2,.,TGTGCCAGTAGTCGACTAGCGGGTCAGGCCTACGAGCAGTACTTC,CASSRLAGQAYEQYF
TRBV27,TRBJ2-7,TRBD1,.,TGTGCCAGCAGTGACAGGGGGGTACTTTACGAGCAGTACTTC,CASSDRGVLYEQYF
TRBV5-6,TRBJ2-7,TRBD1,.,TGTGCCAGCAGCTTGGGGGACAGGGTGCACGAGCAGTACTTC,CASSLGDRVHEQYF
TRBV28,TRBJ1-1,.,.,TGTGCCAGCAGTTTCTTTCCTCAGGGTATGGACACTGAAGCTTTCTTT,CASSFFPQGMDTEAFF
TRBV19,TRBJ1-2,TRBD1,.,TGTGCCAGTAGTGGGACAGCTAACTATGGCTACACCTTC,CASSGTANYGYTF
TRBV7-8,TRBJ2-1,TRBD2,.,TGTGCCAGCAGCTTAGCACTAGCGTCATACAATGAGCAGTTCTTC,CASSLALASYNEQFF
TRBV5-1,TRBJ2-1,.,.,TGCGCCAGCAGATATTCGACGGGTTTGGGCAATGAGCAGTTCTTC,CASRYSTGLGNEQFF